This T cell receptor beta chain was documented in a study of blood T cells in healthy people across ages. V lost 0 bases and J 7 bases, leaving 13 bases between the germline ends. This CDR3 comprises 15 residues. The germline gives CDR1 LGHNA, CDR2 YSLEER. Concerning this clonotype: Its antigen is not known.

With a J-beta primer mix and a sample-barcoded 5' primer, a second PCR ran about 7 to 12 cycles. Every cDNA molecule bore a tag from a template-switch adaptor containing 12 random nucleotides. TCRdb fed the 5' RACE reads into MiXCR, producing one record per CDR3 protein. The sample shows around 870,000 distinct CDR3 sequences, about 30% of them seen only once. Study-wide results and caveats: While age rose, TCR beta diversity per million T cells dropped in a roughly linear way.

Sequencing was carried out using blood. The chain employs TRBV4-3 and TRBJ2-1, with TRBD2 as a possible D gene (6 bases). The sequence was obtained from a woman aged 80 or older in good health. The CDR3 spells CASSQEALALNEQFF. CDR3 DNA: TGCGCCAGCAGCCAAGAGGCTCTAGCGCTGAATGAGCAGTTCTTC.